The 9 T cell receptor beta chains below all came from one sample that was sequenced in a study of CD8 T cells in Susac syndrome. Roughly 0.45 to 1 ug RNA was reverse transcribed with random hexamers. TCRdb fed the immunoSEQ multiplex PCR reads into MiXCR, producing one record per CDR3 protein. The sample records fewer than 150,000 distinct CDR3 sequences, approximately 95% being singletons. The specimen was CD8+ T cells from PBMCs. The receptors here all came from a human donor in good health.

V is TRBV20-1 and J is TRBJ2-1; 10 bases map to TRBD2. V trimming: 4 bases; J trimming: 4 bases; junction bases outside the gene matches: 7. This CDR3 has 15 amino acids. The V gene's germline CDR1 is DFQATT and CDR2 SNEGSKA (reference sequence). The CDR3 DNA is TGCAGTGCTATAAGCGGGAGGGAACTATACAATGAGCAGTTCTTC. It translates to CSAISGRELYNEQFF.

The chain recombines TRBV9 with TRBJ2-7, with D perhaps TRBD1 or TRBD2 (6 bases each). With 0 bases removed from V and 6 bases from J, the gap between germline ends came to 10 bases. The germline CDR1 and CDR2 sequences are SGDLS and YYNGEE. The CDR3 is made up of 13 amino acids. The CDR3 is CASSVDGGGEQYF. The CDR3, as DNA: TGTGCCAGCAGCGTAGACGGGGGCGGCGAGCAGTACTTC.

The chain couples TRBV2 to TRBJ2-5, with D possibly being TRBD2 (6 bases). Trimming took 11 bases from V and 1 from J, leaving 20 bases between them. This CDR3 region has 15 residues. Germline V lookup: CDR1 SNHLY, CDR2 FYNNEI. This CDR3 is CALITSGEIQETQYF. CDR3 in DNA: TGTGCCCTAATTACGTCGGGGGAGATCCAAGAGACCCAGTACTTC.

The rearrangement uses TRBV27 and TRBJ2-7, with D hard to call. The V end was cut by 6 bases, the J end by 0 bases, with 9 bases between. Germline loops: CDR1 MNHEY, CDR2 SMNVEV (reference sequence). The CDR3 sequence is 13 residues long. CDR3 sequence reads: CASRLGVSYEQYF. CDR3 DNA: TGTGCCAGCAGATTGGGCGTCTCCTACGAGCAGTACTTC.

The rearrangement uses TRBV29-1 and TRBJ2-2; either TRBD1 or TRBD2 may fit D (5 bases each). The CDR3 covers 14 residues. Germline V gives CDR1 SQVTM, CDR2 ANQGSEA. Between the trimmed V and J ends, which lost 7 bases and 8 bases, there was a span of 20 bases. The CDR3 loop is CSASGAPYGGELFF. Written as DNA, the CDR3 is TGCAGCGCCTCCGGGGCCCCCTATGGTGGGGAGCTGTTTTTT.

V usage is TRBV29-1 and J usage is TRBJ2-7; D possibly matches TRBD1 or TRBD2 (6 bases each). This CDR3 contains 14 residues. Germline V lookup: CDR1 SQVTM, CDR2 ANQGSEA. The ends were cut back, 5 bases at V and 7 bases at J, with 21 bases in the middle. CDR3 residues: CSVIDGGLAREQYF. The DNA of the CDR3 is TGCAGCGTTATTGACGGGGGCTTGGCGCGAGAGCAGTACTTC.

In nucleotides, the CDR3 is TGCAGCGCTCCGACTAGCGGGGATGAGCAGTTCTTC. This translates into CSAPTSGDEQFF. The rearrangement links TRBV29-1 to TRBJ2-1; 11 bases match TRBD2. Germline V CDR1 and CDR2: SQVTM, ANQGSEA. V lost 7 bases and J lost 8; bases outside the gene matches: 4. This CDR3 spans 12 amino acids.

This clonotype has just a few counts. The CDR3 sequence is CASSSGGLDTQYF. The DNA for the CDR3 is TGTGCCAGTAGTTCGGGCGGGCTGGATACGCAGTATTTT. The chain couples TRBV19 to TRBJ2-3; maybe TRBD2 (5 bases). CDR1 and CDR2 from the germline V gene are LNHDA and SQIVND (reference sequence). CDR3 length: 13 amino acids. The V and J ends lost 5 bases and 6 bases respectively, with 12 bases between them.

The gene calls are TRBV30 and TRBJ2-2; the D is unclear. From germline, CDR1 is GTSNPN and CDR2 SVGIG (reference sequence). The CDR3 loop spans 13 amino acids. V was clipped by 2 bases and J by 1 base, with 5 bases between them. The chain's CDR3 is CAWSSKNTGELFF. CDR3 DNA: TGTGCCTGGAGTTCAAAGAACACCGGGGAGCTGTTTTTT.